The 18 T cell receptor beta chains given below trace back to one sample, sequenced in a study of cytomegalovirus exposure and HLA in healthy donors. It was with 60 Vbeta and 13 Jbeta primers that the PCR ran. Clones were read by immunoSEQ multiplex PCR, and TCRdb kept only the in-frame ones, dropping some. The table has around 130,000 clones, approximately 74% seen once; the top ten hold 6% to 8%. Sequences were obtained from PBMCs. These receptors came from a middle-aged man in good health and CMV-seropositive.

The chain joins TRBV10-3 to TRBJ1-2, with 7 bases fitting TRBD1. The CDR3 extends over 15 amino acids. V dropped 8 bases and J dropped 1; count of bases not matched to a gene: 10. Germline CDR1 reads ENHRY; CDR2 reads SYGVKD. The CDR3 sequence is CAIGVPTGHNYGYTF. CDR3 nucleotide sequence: TGTGCCATCGGTGTCCCGACAGGGCATAACTATGGCTACACCTTC.

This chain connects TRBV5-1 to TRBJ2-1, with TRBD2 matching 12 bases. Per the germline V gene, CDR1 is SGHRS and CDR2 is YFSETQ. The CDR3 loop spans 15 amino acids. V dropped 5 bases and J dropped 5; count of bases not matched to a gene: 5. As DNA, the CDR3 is TGCGCCAGCAGTTTGACTAGCGGGGGACACAATGAGCAGTTCTTC. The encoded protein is CASSLTSGGHNEQFF.

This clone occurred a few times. CDR3 sequence reads: CASSLRTNQYLNTEAFF. The CDR3 DNA follows: TGTGCCAGCAGCTTACGGACTAATCAGTACCTGAACACTGAAGCTTTCTTT. This chain uses TRBV13 with TRBJ1-1; D unclear. Trimming removed 2 bases from V and 0 bases from J, with 16 bases in between. Germline CDR1 PRHDT, CDR2 FYEKMQ (reference sequence). The CDR3 runs 17 residues.

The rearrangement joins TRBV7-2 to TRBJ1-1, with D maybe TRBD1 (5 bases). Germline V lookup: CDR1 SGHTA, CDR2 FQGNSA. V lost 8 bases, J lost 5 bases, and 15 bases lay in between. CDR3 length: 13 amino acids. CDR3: CASGRDLGTEAFF. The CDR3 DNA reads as TGTGCCAGCGGACGGGACTTGGGGACTGAAGCTTTCTTT.

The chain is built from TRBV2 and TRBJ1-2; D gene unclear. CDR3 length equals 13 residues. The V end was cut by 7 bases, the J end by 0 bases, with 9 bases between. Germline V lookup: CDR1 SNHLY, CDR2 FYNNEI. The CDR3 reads CASKVGANYGYTF. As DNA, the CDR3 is TGTGCCAGCAAGGTGGGAGCTAACTATGGCTACACCTTC. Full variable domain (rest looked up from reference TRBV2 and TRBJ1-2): EPEVTQTPSHQVTQMGQEVILRCVPISNHLYFYWYRQILGQKVEFLVSFYNNEISEKSEIFDDQFSVERPDGSNFTLKIRSTKLEDSAMYFCASKVGANYGYTFGSGTRLTVV.

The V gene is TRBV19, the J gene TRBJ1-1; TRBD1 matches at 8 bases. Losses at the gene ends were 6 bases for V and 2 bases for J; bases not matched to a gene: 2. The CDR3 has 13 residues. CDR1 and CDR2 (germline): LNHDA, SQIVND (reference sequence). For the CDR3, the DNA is TGTGCCAGTAGGGACAGGGTTAACACTGAAGCTTTCTTT. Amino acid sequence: CASRDRVNTEAFF.

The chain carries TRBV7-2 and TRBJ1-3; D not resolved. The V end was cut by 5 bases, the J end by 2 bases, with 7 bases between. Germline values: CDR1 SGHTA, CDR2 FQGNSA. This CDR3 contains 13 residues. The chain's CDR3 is CASSQSPGNTIYF. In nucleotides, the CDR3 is TGTGCCAGCAGCCAGTCCCCTGGAAACACCATATATTTT.

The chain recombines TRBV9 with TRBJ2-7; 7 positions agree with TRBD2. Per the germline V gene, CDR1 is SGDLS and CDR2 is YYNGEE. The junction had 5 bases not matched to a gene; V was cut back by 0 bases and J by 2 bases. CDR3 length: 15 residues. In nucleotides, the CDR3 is TGTGCCAGCAGCGTAGCCGAGACTAGCCCCTACGAGCAGTACTTC. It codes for CASSVAETSPYEQYF. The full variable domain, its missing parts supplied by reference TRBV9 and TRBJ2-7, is DSGVTQTPKHLITATGQRVTLRCSPRSGDLSVYWYQQSLDQGLQFLIQYYNGEERAKGNILERFSAQQFPDLHSELNLSSLELGDSALYFCASSVAETSPYEQYFGPGTRLTVT.

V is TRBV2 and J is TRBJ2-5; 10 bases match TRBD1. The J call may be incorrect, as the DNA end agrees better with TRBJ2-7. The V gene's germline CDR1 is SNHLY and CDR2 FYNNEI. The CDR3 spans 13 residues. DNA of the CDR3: TGTGCCGGGTCCGGGGACAGGGGATACGAGCAGTACTTC. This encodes CAGSGDRGYEQYF.

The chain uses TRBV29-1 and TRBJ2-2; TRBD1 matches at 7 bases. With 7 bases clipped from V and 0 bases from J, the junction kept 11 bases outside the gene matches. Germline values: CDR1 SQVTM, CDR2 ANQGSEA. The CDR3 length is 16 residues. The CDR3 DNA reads TGCAGCGCTAATCTTGGAGACAGGGCGAACACCGGGGAGCTGTTTTTT. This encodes CSANLGDRANTGELFF.

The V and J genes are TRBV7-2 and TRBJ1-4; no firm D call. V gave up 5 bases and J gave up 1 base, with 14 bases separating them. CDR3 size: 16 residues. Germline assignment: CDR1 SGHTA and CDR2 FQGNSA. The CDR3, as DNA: TGTGCCAGCAGCCTGGCGAGGGCTGGAACTAATGAAAAACTGTTTTTT. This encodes CASSLARAGTNEKLFF. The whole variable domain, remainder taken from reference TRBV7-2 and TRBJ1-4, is GAGVSQSPSNKVTEKGKDVELRCDPISGHTALYWYRQSLGQGLEFLIYFQGNSAPDKSGLPSDRFSAERTGGSVSTLTIQRTQQEDSAVYLCASSLARAGTNEKLFFGSGTQLSVL.

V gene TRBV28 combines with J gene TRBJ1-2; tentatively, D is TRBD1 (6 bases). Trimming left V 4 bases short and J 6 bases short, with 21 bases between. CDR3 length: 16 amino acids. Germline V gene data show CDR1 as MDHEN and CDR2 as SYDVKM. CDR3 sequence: CASSYWKGVAGDGYTF. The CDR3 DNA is TGTGCCAGCAGTTACTGGAAGGGGGTAGCTGGAGATGGCTACACCTTC.

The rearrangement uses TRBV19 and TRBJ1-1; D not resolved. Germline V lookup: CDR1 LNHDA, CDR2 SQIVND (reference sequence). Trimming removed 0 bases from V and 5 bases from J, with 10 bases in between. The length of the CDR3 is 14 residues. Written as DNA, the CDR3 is TGTGCCAGTAGTATAGAAGGACTAAGGACTGAAGCTTTCTTT. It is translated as CASSIEGLRTEAFF.

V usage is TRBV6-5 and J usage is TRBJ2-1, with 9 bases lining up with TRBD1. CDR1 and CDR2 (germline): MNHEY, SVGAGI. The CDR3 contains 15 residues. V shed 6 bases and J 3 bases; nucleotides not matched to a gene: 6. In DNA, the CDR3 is TGTGCCAGCAGCCCGACAGGGGGTAACTACAATGAGCAGTTCTTC. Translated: CASSPTGGNYNEQFF.

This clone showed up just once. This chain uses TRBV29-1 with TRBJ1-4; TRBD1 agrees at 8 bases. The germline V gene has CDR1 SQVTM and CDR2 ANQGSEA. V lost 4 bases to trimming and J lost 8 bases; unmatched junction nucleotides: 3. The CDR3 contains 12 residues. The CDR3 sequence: CSVADRGEKLFF. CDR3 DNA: TGCAGCGTTGCCGACAGGGGAGAAAAACTGTTTTTT. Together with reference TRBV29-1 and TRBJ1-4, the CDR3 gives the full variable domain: SAVISQKPSRDICQRGTSLTIQCQVDSQVTMMFWYRQQPGQSLTLIATANQGSEATYESGFVIDKFPISRPNLTFSTLTVSNMSPEDSSIYLCSVADRGEKLFFGSGTQLSVL.

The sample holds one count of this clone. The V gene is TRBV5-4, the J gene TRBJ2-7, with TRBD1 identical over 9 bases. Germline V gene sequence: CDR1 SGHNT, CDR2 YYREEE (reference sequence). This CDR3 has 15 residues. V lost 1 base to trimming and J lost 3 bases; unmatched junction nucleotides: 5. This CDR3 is CASSLMETGGYEQYF. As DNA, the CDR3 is TGTGCCAGCAGCTTGATGGAGACAGGGGGCTACGAGCAGTACTTC.

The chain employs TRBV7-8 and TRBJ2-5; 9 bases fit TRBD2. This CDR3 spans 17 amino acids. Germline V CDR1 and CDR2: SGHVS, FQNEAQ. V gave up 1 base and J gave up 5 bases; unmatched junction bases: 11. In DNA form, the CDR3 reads TGTGCCAGCAGCTTAGATGGACTAGCGCTCAGACGGGAGACCCAGTACTTC. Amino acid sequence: CASSLDGLALRRETQYF.

The CDR3 sequence: CASSLLGLSTGELFF. CDR3 in DNA: TGTGCCAGCAGTTTATTAGGACTGAGCACCGGGGAGCTGTTTTTT. The V gene is TRBV28, the J gene TRBJ2-2; possibly TRBD2 for D (5 bases). V lost 1 base to trimming and J lost 4 bases, with 10 bases between them. The germline V gene encodes CDR1 MDHEN and CDR2 SYDVKM. CDR3 length: 15 residues. Together with reference TRBV28 and TRBJ2-2, the CDR3 gives the full variable domain: DVKVTQSSRYLVKRTGEKVFLECVQDMDHENMFWYRQDPGLGLRLIYFSYDVKMKEKGDIPEGYSVSREKKERFSLILESASTNQTSMYLCASSLLGLSTGELFFGEGSRLTVL.